This entry lists 12 T cell receptor beta chains sequenced from one sample in a study of T cell responses to AZD1222 COVID-19 vaccine. Repertoires were generated with immunoSEQ multiplex PCR, while TCRdb's copy carries only in-frame clones and drops some. This sample carries 130,000 to 150,000 clones, more than 80% of them seen once, and the ten largest clones take under 2%. Sequenced here: peripheral blood, sampled on day 0 of AZD1222 vaccination. Every receptor here comes from an adult in good health.

CDR3 coding DNA: TGTGCCAGCAGTGAAGCCCAACAGGGACAGGGTGCCGCCAATCAGCCCCAGCATTTT. Its translation is CASSEAQQGQGAANQPQHF. V usage is TRBV6-1 and J usage is TRBJ1-5, with TRBD1 identical over 9 bases. Germline CDR1 is MNHNS and CDR2 is SASEGT. CDR3 length: 19 residues. V lost 0 bases, J lost 3 bases, and 12 bases stayed unmatched.

The rearrangement uses TRBV19 and TRBJ1-5; 9 nucleotides match TRBD1. J gave up 3 bases and V 3 bases, and 9 bases lay outside the gene matches. The length of the CDR3 is 17 residues. In germline, CDR1 is LNHDA, CDR2 SQIVND (reference sequence). The DNA of the CDR3 is TGTGCCAGTAGTATTACCGGGGGACAGGGAGTCAATCAGCCCCAGCATTTT. Encoded protein: CASSITGGQGVNQPQHF.

The rearrangement joins TRBV30 to TRBJ2-1; no clear D gene. The CDR3 length is 12 residues. Trimming left V 0 bases short and J 5 bases short, with 5 bases between. CDR1 and CDR2 (germline): GTSNPN, SVGIG (reference sequence). As DNA, the CDR3 is TGTGCCTGGAGTGTAAGGGACAATGAGCAGTTCTTC. Amino acids: CAWSVRDNEQFF.

A note on this clone: The sample has other DNA sequences that encode this CDR3 too. This sequence joins TRBV5-1 and TRBJ1-6, with D hard to call. The germline CDR1 and CDR2 sequences are SGHRS and YFSETQ. This CDR3 has 14 residues. Trimming stripped 0 bases from V and 9 bases from J, with 10 bases between. This CDR3 reads CASSLGRLGSPLHF. CDR3 nucleotides: TGCGCCAGCAGCTTGGGACGGCTGGGTTCACCCCTCCACTTT.

The V and J genes are TRBV18 and TRBJ1-6, with a tentative D call TRBD1 (6 bases). Trimming took 3 bases from V and 4 from J, leaving 16 bases between them. CDR1 is KGHSH, CDR2 LQKENI, per germline. The CDR3 consists of 17 residues. CDR3 sequence reads: CASSPMDSRYYNSPLHF. The CDR3 nucleotides are TGTGCCAGCTCACCGATGGACAGCCGGTATTATAATTCACCCCTCCACTTT.

The V call is TRBV7-8, the J call TRBJ1-1; possibly TRBD1 for D (6 bases). Deletions cut 5 bases from V and 1 base from J, with 14 bases between. The CDR3 contains 15 residues. Germline-derived CDR1 and CDR2 are SGHVS and FQNEAQ. In DNA form, the CDR3 reads TGTGCCAGCAGCCGGGGGCAGGGAGGGAACACTGAAGCTTTCTTT. It codes for CASSRGQGGNTEAFF.

The rearrangement joins TRBV5-8 to TRBJ1-1; D may be TRBD1 (5 bases). V was pared by 1 base and J by 5 bases, with 12 bases between. This CDR3 region has 14 residues. The germline V gene encodes CDR1 SGHTS and CDR2 YDEGEE. The CDR3 DNA follows: TGTGCCAGCAGCTTGCGGGGCGGGAGAACTGAAGCTTTCTTT. Protein: CASSLRGGRTEAFF. The variable domain in full, with the rest retrieved from reference TRBV5-8 and TRBJ1-1, is EAGVTQSPTHLIKTRGQQATLRCSPISGHTSVYWYQQALGLGLQFLLWYDEGEERNRGNFPPRFSGRQFPNYSSELNVNALELEDSALYLCASSLRGGRTEAFFGQGTRLTVV.

The chain combines TRBV30 with TRBJ1-1, with 11 bases fitting TRBD1. Per the germline V gene, CDR1 is GTSNPN and CDR2 is SVGIG (reference sequence). Trimming removed 2 bases from V and 10 bases from J; junction bases left unmatched: 3. The CDR3 loop spans 12 amino acids. CDR3 amino acids: CAWSTGTGGAFF. The CDR3 bases are TGTGCCTGGAGTACGGGGACAGGGGGAGCTTTCTTT.

This clone came up once. The chain employs TRBV4-2 and TRBJ2-6; possible D gene TRBD2, 5 bases. This CDR3 contains 19 residues. In germline, CDR1 is LGHNA, CDR2 YNFKEQ. The ends were cut back, 2 bases at V and 1 base at J, with 18 bases in the middle. In DNA, the CDR3 is TGTGCCAGCAGCCAACCCGGGATCCCAATCCCGTCTGGGGCCAACGTCCTGACTTTC. This gives the protein CASSQPGIPIPSGANVLTF.

CDR3 amino acids: CASSSGSTWPQHF. For the CDR3, the DNA is TGTGCCAGTAGTTCAGGTTCTACGTGGCCCCAGCATTTT. The chain uses TRBV19 and TRBJ1-5; D remains unclear. The CDR3 is 13 amino acids. Trimming cost V 5 bases and J 9 bases, with 14 bases left between them. Per the germline V gene, CDR1 is LNHDA and CDR2 is SQIVND (reference sequence).

The V and J genes are TRBV7-8 and TRBJ1-1; D remains ambiguous. V gave up 4 bases and J gave up 4 bases, with 16 bases separating them. Germline V gene lookup returns CDR1 SGHVS and CDR2 FQNEAQ. The CDR3 loop spans 15 amino acids. CDR3 protein: CASSSRRRLSTEAFF. For the CDR3, the DNA is TGTGCCAGCAGCTCCCGTCGGAGGTTGAGCACTGAAGCTTTCTTT.

This chain links TRBV30 with TRBJ1-1, with unresolved D. The CDR3 length is 13 residues. The V gene lost 2 bases and the J gene lost 2 bases, with 9 bases spanning the gap. CDR1 GTSNPN and CDR2 SVGIG come from the germline V gene (reference sequence). The CDR3 DNA sequence: TGTGCCTGGAGTTGGGCTTCAAACACTGAAGCTTTCTTT. Protein product: CAWSWASNTEAFF. Combining the CDR3 with reference TRBV30 and TRBJ1-1 gives the whole variable domain SQTIHQWPATLVQPVGSPLSLECTVEGTSNPNLYWYRQAAGRGLQLLFYSVGIGQISSEVPQNLSASRPQDRQFILSSKKLLLSDSGFYLCAWSWASNTEAFFGQGTRLTVV.